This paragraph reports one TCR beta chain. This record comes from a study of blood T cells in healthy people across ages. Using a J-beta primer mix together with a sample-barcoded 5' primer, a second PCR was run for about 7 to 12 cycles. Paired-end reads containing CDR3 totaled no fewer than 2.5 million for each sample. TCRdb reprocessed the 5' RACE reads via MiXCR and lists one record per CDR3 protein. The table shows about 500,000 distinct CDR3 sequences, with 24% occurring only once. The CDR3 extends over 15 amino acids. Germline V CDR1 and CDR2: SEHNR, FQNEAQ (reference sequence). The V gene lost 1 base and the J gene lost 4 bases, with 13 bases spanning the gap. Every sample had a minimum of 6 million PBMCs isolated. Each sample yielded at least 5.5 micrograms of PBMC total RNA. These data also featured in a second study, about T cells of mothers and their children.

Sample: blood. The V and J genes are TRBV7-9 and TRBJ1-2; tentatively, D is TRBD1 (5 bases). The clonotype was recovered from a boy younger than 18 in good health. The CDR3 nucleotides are TGTGCCAGCAGCTTAGACAGGACCGGTGGCTATGGCTACACCTTC. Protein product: CASSLDRTGGYGYTF.